The 5 T cell receptor beta chains reported below all come from one sample, sequenced in a study of T cells expressing NK-cell markers. TCRdb reanalyzed the 5' RACE reads, giving one entry per CDR3 protein sequence and no DNA. Its listing shows some 110,000 distinct CDR3 sequences. The sequenced sample was blood T cells: a sorted CD56 or NKG2C T cell subset, CD4+ or CD8+ T cells, or bulk PBMC T cells (not recorded which). All receptors derive from a woman between 18 and 69 years old in good health.

The chain couples TRBV29-1 to TRBJ2-3. The CDR3 is made up of 14 amino acids. Germline CDR1 and CDR2: SQVTM and ANQGSEA. The CDR3: CSVEEGQSTDTQYF.

The chain combines TRBV14 with TRBJ2-2; TCRdb's D call of TRBD1 is untestable without DNA. This CDR3 is 16 amino acids long. Germline CDR1 reads SGHDN; CDR2 reads FVKESK. The CDR3 spells CASSLRGRADTGELFF. The entire variable domain, with the rest obtained from reference TRBV14 and TRBJ2-2, is as follows: EAGVTQFPSHSVIEKGQTVTLRCDPISGHDNLYWYRRVMGKEIKFLLHFVKESKQDESGMPNNRFLAERTGGTYSTLKVQPAELEDSGVYFCASSLRGRADTGELFFGEGSRLTVL.

The chain recombines TRBV27 with TRBJ1-1; TCRdb's D gene call, TRBD1, goes unchecked for lack of DNA. This CDR3 has 12 residues. CDR1 is MNHEY, CDR2 SMNVEV, per germline (reference sequence). CDR3 in amino acids: CASRHGGTEAFF.

The chain combines TRBV6-1 with TRBJ2-3; the TCRdb call, TRBD2, lacks DNA for checking. The CDR3 is 17 residues long. Germline lookup yields CDR1 MNHNS and CDR2 SASEGT. The CDR3 loop reads CASRLFGAGGPTDTQYF.

V is TRBV6-2 or TRBV6-3 and J is TRBJ2-2; without DNA, the TCRdb call of TRBD2 cannot be checked. Looked up from germline, CDR1 is MNHEY and CDR2 is SVGEGT. CDR3 length: 14 residues. The CDR3 spells CASSYNSGSGELFF.